The T cell receptor beta chain under discussion was sequenced for a study of CD8+ T cells in alopecia areata. On the study more broadly: Treated patients were dosed with oral tofacitinib, taking 5 to 10 mg twice daily. The protocol delivered tofacitinib for 6 to 18 months, then withdrew it for 6 months.

Punch biopsies of lesional scalp, plus peripheral blood, were taken from alopecia areata patients. The study's findings and limits: For lesional scalp, especially alopecia totalis/universalis, clonality was higher than in normal scalp.

Of note for this clone: Its matching antigen is unknown.

The CDR3 length is 11 residues. Trimming took 6 bases from V and 11 from J, leaving 16 bases between them. CDR1 SQVTM and CDR2 ANQGSEA come from the germline V gene. RNA extraction was followed by reverse transcription into cDNA, which acted as the sequencing template. Using immunoSEQ multiplex PCR, the repertoire was profiled, and TCRdb retains in-frame clones only, with some absent. The table has around 200,000 clones, roughly 65% seen once. The TCR sequence derives from a human donor with alopecia areata. The rearrangement joins TRBV29-1 to TRBJ1-1; possible D gene TRBD1, 5 bases. Specimen: CD4+ T cells sorted from blood, collected at week 0. DNA of the CDR3: TGCAGCGTCATAGGCAGGGCGCGGGCTTTCTTT. Amino acid sequence: CSVIGRARAFF.